The clone carrying this T cell receptor (beta chain) was seen repeatedly, ten times or more. The record originates from a study of T cells in Graves' hyperthyroidism and ophthalmopathy. V was clipped by 7 bases and J by 1 base, with 13 bases between them. CDR3 size: 14 residues. The germline CDR1 and CDR2 sequences are MDHEN and SYDVKM. Regions amplified from RNA transcripts were the TCR beta CDR3 regions. The study used the HTBI primer set for a first-round RT-PCR of the TCR CDR3. TCRdb processed the multiplex PCR reads anew with MiXCR; each CDR3 protein has one entry. The profile shows a few hundred thousand distinct CDR3 sequences, about 20% of them singletons.

The sample consisted of blood. The chain links TRBV28 to TRBJ1-1; possible D gene TRBD1, 5 bases. The TCR comes from a woman in her seventies with Graves' ophthalmopathy. The CDR3: CASKPPGGNTEAFF. In DNA, the CDR3 is TGTGCCAGCAAACCCCCGGGGGGGAACACTGAAGCTTTCTTT.